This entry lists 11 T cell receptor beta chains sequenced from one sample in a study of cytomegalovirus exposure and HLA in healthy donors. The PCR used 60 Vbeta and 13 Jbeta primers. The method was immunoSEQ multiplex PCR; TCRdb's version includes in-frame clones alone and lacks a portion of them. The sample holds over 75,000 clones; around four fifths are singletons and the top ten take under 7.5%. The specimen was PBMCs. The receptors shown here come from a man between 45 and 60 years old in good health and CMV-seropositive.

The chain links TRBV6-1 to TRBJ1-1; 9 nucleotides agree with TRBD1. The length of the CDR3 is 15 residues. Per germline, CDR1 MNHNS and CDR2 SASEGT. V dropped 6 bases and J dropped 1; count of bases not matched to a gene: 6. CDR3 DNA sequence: TGTGCCAGCAGACAACAGGGGGCCGGGAACACTGAAGCTTTCTTT. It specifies CASRQQGAGNTEAFF.

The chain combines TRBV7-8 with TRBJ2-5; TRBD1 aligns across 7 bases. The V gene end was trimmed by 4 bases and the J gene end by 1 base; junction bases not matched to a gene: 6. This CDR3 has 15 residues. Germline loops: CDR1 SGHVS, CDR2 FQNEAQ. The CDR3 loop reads CASSSRQGGQETQYF. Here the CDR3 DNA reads TGTGCCAGCAGCTCAAGACAGGGCGGCCAAGAGACCCAGTACTTC.

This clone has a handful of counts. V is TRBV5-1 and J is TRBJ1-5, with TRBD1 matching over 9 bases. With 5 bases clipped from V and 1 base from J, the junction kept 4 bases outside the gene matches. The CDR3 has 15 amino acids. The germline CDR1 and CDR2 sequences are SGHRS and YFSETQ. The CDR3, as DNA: TGCGCCAGCAGTTCCGGGACAGGGAGCAATCAGCCCCAGCATTTT. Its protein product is CASSSGTGSNQPQHF.

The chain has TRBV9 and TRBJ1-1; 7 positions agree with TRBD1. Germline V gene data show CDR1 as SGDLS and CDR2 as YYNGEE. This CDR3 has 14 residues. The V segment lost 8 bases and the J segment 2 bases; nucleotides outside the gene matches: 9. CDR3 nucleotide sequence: TGTGCCAGTGATACCGGGACAGATAACACTGAAGCTTTCTTT. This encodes CASDTGTDNTEAFF. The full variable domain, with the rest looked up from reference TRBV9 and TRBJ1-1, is DSGVTQTPKHLITATGQRVTLRCSPRSGDLSVYWYQQSLDQGLQFLIQYYNGEERAKGNILERFSAQQFPDLHSELNLSSLELGDSALYFCASDTGTDNTEAFFGQGTRLTVV.

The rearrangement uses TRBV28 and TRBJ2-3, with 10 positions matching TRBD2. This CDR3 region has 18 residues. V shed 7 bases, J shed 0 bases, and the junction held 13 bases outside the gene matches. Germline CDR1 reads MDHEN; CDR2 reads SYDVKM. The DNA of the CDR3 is TGTGCCAGCAACTCGCATCAGCGGGGGGGGGCCAGCACAGATACGCAGTATTTT. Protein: CASNSHQRGGASTDTQYF.

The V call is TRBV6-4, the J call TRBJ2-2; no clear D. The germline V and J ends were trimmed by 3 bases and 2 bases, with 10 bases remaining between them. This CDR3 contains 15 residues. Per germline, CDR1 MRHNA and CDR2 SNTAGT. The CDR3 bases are TGTGCCAGCAGTGAGGGCCTAAAAAACACCGGGGAGCTGTTTTTT. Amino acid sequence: CASSEGLKNTGELFF.

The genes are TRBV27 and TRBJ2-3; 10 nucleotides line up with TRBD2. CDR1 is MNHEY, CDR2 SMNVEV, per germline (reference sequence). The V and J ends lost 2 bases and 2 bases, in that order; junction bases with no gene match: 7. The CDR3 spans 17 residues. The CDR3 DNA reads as TGTGCCAGCAGTTTAGTAGCGGGGGGTCACTCCACAGATACGCAGTATTTT. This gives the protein CASSLVAGGHSTDTQYF.

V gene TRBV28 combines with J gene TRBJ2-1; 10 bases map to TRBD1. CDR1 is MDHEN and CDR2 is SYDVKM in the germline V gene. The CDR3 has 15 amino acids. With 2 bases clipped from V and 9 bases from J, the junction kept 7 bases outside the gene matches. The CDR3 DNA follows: TGTGCCAGCAGTTTACAGGGACAGGGGAGAGGTGAGCAGTTCTTC. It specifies CASSLQGQGRGEQFF.

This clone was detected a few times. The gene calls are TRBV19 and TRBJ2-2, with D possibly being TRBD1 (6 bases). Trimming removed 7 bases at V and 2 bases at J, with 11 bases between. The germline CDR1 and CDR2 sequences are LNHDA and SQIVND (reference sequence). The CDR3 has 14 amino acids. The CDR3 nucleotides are TGTGCCAGTATGGCAGGGACAAACACCGGGGAGCTGTTTTTT. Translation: CASMAGTNTGELFF.

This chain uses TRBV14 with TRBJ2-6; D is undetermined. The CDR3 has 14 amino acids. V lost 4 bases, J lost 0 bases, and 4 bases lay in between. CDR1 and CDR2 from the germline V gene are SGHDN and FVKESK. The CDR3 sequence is CASSPHSGANVLTF. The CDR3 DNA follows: TGTGCCAGCAGCCCACACTCTGGGGCCAACGTCCTGACTTTC.

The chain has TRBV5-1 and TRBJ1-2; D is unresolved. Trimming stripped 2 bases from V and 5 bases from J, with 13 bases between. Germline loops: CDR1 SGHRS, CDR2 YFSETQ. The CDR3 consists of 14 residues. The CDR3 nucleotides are TGCGCCAGCAGCTTAGACAACCCCCGTTATGGCTACACCTTC. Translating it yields CASSLDNPRYGYTF.